This TCR beta chain was identified in a study of blood T cell repertoires in COVID-19. Study overall: Samples came from the United States, Italy and Spain, spanning acute and convalescent COVID-19.

TCRdb's copy holds only in-frame clones and misses some; the assay was immunoSEQ multiplex PCR. Altogether tens of thousands of clones are present, about 89% being singletons, with the ten largest covering about 5%. This clone was observed a single time. CDR1 MDHEN and CDR2 SYDVKM come from the germline V gene. V dropped 7 bases and J dropped 2; count of bases not matched to a gene: 6. The CDR3 contains 15 residues. This rearrangement joins TRBV28 to TRBJ1-5, with 9 bases matching TRBD1. The specimen was peripheral blood. This clonotype was obtained from a man aged 50-60 years with active or convalescent COVID-19. The CDR3 DNA reads as TGTGCCAGCACCAGGACAGGGGTTGGCAATCAGCCCCAGCATTTT. Its translation is CASTRTGVGNQPQHF.